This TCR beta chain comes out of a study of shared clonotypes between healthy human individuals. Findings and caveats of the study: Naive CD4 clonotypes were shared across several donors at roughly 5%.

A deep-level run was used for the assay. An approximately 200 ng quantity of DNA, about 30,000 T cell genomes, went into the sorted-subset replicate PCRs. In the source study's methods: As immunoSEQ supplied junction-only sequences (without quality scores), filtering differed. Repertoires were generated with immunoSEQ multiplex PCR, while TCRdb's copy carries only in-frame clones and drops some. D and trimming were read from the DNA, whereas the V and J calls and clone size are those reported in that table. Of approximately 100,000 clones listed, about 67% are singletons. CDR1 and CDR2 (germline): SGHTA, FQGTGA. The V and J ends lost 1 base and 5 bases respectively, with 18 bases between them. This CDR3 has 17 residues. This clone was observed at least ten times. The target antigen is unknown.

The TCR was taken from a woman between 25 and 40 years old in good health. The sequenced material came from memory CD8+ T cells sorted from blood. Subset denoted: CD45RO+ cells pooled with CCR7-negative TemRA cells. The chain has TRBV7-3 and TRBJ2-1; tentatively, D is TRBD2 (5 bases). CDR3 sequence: CASSLNAVGLANNEQFF. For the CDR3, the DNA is TGTGCCAGCAGCTTAAACGCCGTTGGTCTAGCCAACAATGAGCAGTTCTTC.